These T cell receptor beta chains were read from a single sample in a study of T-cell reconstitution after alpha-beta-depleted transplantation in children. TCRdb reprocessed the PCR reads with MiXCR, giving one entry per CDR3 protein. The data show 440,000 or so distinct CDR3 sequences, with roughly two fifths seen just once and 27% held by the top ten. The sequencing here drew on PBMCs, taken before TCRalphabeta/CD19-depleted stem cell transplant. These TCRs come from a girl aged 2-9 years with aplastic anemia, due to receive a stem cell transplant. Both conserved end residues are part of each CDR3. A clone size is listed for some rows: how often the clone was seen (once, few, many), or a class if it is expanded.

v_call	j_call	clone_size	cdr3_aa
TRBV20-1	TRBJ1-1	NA	CSPSGTGKNEAFF
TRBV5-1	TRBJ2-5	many	CASSKGLRGETQYF
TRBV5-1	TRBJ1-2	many	CASSLWGLGGYTF
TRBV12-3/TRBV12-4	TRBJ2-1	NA	CASIQGGSSYNEQFF
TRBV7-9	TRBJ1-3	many	CASSQGGRSGNTIYF
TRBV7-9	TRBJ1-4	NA	CASSLVGLTNEKLFF
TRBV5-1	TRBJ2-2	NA	CASSLKSAATTNTGELFF
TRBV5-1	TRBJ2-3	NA	CASSSGVGRGTDTQYF
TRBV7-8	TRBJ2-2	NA	CASSLSMGDTGELFF
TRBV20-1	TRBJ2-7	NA	CSAASERELSEQYF
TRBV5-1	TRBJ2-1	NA	CASSLELAGENEQFF
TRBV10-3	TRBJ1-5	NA	CAISLMGQEDQPQHF
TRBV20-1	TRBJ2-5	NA	CSGIPIPGALSVTQYF
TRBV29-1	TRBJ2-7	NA	CSVGVKGGHSYEQYF
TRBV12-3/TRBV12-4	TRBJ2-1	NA	CASRHGVVGSYNEQFF